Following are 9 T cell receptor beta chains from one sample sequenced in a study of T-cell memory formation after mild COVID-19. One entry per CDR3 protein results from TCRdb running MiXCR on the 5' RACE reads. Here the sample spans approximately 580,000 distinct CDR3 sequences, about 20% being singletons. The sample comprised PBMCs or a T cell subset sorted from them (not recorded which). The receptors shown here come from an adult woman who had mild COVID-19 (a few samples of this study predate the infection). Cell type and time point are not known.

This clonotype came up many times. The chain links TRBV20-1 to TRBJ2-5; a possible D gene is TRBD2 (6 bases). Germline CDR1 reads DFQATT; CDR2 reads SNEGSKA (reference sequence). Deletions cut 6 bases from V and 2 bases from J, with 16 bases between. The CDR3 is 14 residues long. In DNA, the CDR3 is TGCAGTGCAGTACCTCCACGGGAGCAAGAGACCCAGTACTTC. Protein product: CSAVPPREQETQYF.

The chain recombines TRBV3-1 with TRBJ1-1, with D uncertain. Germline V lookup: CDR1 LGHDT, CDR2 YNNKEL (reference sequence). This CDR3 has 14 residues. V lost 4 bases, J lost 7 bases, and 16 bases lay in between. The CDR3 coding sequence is TGTGCCAGCAGCCCTCGTTCAGGATTGGGTGAAGCTTTCTTT. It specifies CASSPRSGLGEAFF.

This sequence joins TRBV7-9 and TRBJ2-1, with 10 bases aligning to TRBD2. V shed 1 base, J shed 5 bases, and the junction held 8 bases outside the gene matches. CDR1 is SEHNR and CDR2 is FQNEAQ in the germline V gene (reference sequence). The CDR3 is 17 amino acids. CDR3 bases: TGTGCCAGCAGCTTAGGACTAAGCGGGAGGGGACACAATGAGCAGTTCTTC. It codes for CASSLGLSGRGHNEQFF.

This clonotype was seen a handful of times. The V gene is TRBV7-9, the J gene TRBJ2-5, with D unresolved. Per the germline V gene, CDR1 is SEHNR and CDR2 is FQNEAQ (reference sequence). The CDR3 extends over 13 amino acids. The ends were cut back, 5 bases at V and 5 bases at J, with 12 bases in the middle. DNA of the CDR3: TGTGCCAGCAGCAGGACCGAACGGGAGACCCAGTACTTC. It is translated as CASSRTERETQYF.

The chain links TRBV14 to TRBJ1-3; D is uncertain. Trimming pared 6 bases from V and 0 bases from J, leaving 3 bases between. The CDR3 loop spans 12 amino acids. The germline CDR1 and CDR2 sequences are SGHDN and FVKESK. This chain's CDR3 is CASSHSGNTIYF. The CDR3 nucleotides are TGTGCCAGCAGTCACTCTGGAAACACCATATATTTT.

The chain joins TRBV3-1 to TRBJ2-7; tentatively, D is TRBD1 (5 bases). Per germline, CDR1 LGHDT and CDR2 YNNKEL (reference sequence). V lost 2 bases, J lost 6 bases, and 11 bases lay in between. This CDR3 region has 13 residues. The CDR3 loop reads CASSQLYGAEQYF. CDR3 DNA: TGTGCCAGCAGCCAACTGTATGGGGCCGAGCAGTACTTC.

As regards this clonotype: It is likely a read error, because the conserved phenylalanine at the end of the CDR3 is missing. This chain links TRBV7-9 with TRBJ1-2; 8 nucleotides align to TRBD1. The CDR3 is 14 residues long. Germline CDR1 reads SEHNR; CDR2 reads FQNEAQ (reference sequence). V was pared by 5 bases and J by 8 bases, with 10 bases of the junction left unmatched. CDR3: CASSHAPTGAGYTL. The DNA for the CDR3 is TGTGCCAGCAGCCACGCCCCGACAGGGGCCGGCTACACCTTA.

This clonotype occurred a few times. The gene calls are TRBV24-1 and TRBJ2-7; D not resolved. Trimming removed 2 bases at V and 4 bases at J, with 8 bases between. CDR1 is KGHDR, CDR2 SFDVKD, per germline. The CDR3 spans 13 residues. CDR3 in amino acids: CATSDSGRYEQYF. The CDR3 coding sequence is TGTGCCACCAGTGATTCTGGACGGTACGAGCAGTACTTC.

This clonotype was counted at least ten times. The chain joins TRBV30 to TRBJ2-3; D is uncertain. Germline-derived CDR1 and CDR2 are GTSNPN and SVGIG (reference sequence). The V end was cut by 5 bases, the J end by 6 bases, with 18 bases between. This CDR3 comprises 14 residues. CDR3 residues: CAWAAGWSTDTQYF. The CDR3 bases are TGTGCCTGGGCGGCAGGCTGGAGTACGGATACGCAGTATTTT. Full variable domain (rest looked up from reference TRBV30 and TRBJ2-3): SQTIHQWPATLVQPVGSPLSLECTVEGTSNPNLYWYRQAAGRGLQLLFYSVGIGQISSEVPQNLSASRPQDRQFILSSKKLLLSDSGFYLCAWAAGWSTDTQYFGPGTRLTVL.